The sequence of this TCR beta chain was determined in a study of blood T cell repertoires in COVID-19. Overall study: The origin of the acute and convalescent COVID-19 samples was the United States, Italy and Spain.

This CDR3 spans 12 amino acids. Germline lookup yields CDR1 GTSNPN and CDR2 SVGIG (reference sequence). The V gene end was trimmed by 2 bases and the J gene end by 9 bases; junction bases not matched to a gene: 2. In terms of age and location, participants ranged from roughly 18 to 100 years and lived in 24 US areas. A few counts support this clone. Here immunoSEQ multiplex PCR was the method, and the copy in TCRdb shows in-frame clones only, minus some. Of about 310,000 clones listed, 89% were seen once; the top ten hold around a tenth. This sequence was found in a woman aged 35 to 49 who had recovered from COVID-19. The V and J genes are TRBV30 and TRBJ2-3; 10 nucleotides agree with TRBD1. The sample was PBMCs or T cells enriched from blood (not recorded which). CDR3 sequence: CAWSWDRGTQYF. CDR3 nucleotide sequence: TGTGCCTGGAGTTGGGACAGGGGAACGCAGTATTTT.